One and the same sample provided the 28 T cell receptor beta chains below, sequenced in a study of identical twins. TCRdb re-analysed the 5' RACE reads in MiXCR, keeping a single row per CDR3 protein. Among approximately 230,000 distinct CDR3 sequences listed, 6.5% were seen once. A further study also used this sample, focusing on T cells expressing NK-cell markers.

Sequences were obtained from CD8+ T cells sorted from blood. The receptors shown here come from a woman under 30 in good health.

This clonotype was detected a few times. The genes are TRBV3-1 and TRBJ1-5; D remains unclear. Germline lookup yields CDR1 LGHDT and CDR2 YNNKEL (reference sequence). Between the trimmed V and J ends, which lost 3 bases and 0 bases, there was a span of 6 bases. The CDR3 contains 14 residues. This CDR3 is CASSQGDSNQPQHF. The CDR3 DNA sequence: TGTGCCAGCAGCCAGGGAGATAGCAATCAGCCCCAGCATTTT. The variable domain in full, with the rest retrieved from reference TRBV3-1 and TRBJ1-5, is DTAVSQTPKYLVTQMGNDKSIKCEQNLGHDTMYWYKQDSKKFLKIMFSYNNKELIINETVPNRFSPKSPDKAHLNLHINSLELGDSAVYFCASSQGDSNQPQHFGDGTRLSIL.

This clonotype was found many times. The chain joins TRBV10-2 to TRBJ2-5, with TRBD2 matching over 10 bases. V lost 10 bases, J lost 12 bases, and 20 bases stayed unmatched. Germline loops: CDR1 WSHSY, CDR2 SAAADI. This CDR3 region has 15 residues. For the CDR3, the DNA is TGCGCCATTCCGAGAGGGAGACTAGCGGGCCGTCCAGAGTACTTC. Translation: CAIPRGRLAGRPEYF.

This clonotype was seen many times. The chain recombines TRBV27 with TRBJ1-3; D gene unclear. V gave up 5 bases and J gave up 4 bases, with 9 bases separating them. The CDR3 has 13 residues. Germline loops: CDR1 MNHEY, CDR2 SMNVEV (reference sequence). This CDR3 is CASSDLLGNTIYF. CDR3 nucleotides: TGTGCCAGCAGTGACCTTCTGGGAAACACCATATATTTT.

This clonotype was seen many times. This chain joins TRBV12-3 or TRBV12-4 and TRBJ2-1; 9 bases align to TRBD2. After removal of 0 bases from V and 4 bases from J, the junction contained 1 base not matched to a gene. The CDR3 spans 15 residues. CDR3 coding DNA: TGTGCCAGCAGTTTAGCTGCGGGGGGGTACAATGAGCAGTTCTTC. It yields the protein CASSLAAGGYNEQFF.

The CDR3, as DNA: TGTGCCAGCAGTCCAGGACAGGGGACGGGCTACACCTTC. This sequence encodes CASSPGQGTGYTF. The chain carries TRBV6-1 and TRBJ1-2, with 9 positions matching TRBD1. With 5 bases clipped from V and 8 bases from J, the junction kept 6 bases outside the gene matches. CDR3 length: 13 residues. Germline assignment: CDR1 MNHNS and CDR2 SASEGT.

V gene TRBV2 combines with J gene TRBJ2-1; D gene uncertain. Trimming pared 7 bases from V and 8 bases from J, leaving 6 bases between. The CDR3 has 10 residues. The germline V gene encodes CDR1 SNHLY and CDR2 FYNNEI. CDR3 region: CASIGHEQFF. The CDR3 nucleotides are TGTGCCAGCATAGGCCATGAGCAGTTCTTC.

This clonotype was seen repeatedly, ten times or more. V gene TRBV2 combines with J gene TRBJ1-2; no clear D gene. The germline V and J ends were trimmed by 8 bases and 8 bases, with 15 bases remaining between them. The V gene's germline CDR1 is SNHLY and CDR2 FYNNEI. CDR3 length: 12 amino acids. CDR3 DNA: TGTGCCAGCTACTTTCGGGAGCCCGGCTACACCTTC. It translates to CASYFREPGYTF.

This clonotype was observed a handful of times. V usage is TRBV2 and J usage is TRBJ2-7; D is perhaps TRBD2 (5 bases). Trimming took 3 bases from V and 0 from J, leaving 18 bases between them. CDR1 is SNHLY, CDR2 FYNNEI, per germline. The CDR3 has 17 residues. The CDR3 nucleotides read TGTGCCAGCAGTGATCGTTTAATAGCGCCAAGCTCCTACGAGCAGTACTTC. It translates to CASSDRLIAPSSYEQYF.

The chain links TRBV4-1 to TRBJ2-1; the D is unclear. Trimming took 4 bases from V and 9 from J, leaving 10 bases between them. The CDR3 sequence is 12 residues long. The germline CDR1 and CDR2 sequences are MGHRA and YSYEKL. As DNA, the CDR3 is TGCGCCAGCAGCCCTGACCTGGCTGAGCAGTTCTTC. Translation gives CASSPDLAEQFF.

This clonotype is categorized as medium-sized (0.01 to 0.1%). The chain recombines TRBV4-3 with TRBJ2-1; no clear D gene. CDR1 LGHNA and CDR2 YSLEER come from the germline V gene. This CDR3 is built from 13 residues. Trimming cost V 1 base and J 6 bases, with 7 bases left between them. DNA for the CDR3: TGCGCCAGCAGCCAAGCATTAATCAATGAGCAGTTCTTC. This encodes CASSQALINEQFF.

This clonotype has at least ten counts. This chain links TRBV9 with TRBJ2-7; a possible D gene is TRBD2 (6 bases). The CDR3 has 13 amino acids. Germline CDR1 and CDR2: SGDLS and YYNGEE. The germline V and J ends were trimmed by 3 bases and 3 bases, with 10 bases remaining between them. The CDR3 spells CASSGGVHYEQYF. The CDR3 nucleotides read TGTGCCAGCAGCGGGGGGGTGCACTACGAGCAGTACTTC.

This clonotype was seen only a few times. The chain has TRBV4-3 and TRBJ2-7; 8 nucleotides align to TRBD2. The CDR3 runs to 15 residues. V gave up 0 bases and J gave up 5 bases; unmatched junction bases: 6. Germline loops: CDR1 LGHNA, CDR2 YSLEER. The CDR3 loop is CASSQEREGLDEQYF. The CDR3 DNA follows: TGCGCCAGCAGCCAAGAACGGGAGGGTCTTGACGAGCAGTACTTC.

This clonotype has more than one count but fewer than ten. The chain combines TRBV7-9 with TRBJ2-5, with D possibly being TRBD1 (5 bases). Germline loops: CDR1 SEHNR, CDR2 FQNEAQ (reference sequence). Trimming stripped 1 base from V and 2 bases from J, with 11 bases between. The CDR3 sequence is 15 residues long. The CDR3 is CASSLETAPQETQYF. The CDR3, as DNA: TGTGCCAGCAGCTTAGAGACAGCACCACAAGAGACCCAGTACTTC.

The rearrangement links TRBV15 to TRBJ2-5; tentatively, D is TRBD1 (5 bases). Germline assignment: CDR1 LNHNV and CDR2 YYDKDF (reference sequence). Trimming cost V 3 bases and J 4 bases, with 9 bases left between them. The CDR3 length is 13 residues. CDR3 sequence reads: CATSSRDTETQYF. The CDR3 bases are TGTGCCACCAGCAGCAGGGATACAGAGACCCAGTACTTC.

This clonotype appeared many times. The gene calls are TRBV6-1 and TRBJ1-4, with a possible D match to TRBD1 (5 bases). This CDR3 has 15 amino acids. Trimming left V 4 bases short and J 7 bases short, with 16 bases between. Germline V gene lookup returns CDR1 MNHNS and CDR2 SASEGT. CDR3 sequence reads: CASSAYGGVIEKLFF. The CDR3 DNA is TGTGCCAGCAGTGCCTACGGGGGTGTAATTGAAAAACTGTTTTTT.

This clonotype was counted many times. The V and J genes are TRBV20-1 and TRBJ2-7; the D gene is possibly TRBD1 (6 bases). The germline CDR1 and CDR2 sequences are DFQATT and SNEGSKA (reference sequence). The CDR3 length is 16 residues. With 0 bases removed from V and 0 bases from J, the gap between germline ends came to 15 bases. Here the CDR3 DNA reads TGCAGTGCTAGAGATTTAAGTGGGACACGCTCCTACGAGCAGTACTTC. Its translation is CSARDLSGTRSYEQYF.

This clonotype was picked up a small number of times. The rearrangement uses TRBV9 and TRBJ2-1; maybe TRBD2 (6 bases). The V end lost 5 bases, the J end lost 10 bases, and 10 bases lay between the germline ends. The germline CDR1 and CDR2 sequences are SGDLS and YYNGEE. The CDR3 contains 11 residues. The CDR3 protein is CASRGGGEQFF. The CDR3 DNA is TGTGCCAGCAGGGGGGGTGGCGAGCAGTTCTTC.

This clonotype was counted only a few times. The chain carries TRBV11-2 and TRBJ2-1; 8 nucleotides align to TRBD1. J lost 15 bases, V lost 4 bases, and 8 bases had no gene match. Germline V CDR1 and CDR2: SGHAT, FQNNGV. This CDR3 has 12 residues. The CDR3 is CASSSWTGSRFF. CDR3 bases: TGTGCCAGCAGCTCCTGGACAGGGTCTCGGTTCTTC.

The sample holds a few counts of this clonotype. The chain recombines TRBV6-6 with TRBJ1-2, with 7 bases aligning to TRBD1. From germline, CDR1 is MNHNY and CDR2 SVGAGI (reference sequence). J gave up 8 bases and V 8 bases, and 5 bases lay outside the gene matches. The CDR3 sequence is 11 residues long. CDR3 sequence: CASDNRGGYTF. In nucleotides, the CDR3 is TGTGCCAGCGATAACAGGGGAGGCTACACCTTC.

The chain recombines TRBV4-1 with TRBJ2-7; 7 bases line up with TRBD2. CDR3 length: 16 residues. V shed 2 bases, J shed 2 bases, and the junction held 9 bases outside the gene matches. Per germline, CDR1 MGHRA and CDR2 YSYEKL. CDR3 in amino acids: CASSQSGGLGTYEQYF. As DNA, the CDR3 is TGCGCCAGCAGCCAATCGGGGGGATTAGGGACCTACGAGCAGTACTTC.

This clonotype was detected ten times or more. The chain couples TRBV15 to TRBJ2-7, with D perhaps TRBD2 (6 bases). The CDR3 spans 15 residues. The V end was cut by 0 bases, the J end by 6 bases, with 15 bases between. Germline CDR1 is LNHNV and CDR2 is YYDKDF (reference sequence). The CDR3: CATSRDGGGSFEQYF. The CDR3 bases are TGTGCCACCAGCAGAGATGGCGGAGGGAGCTTCGAGCAGTACTTC.

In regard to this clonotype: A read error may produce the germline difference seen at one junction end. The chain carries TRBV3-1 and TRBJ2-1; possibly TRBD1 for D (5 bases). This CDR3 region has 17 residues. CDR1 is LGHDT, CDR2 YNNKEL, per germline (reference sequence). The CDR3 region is CATSQEVAWTPGSEQFF. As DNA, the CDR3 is TGTGCCACCAGCCAAGAGGTCGCTTGGACACCTGGTAGTGAGCAGTTCTTC.

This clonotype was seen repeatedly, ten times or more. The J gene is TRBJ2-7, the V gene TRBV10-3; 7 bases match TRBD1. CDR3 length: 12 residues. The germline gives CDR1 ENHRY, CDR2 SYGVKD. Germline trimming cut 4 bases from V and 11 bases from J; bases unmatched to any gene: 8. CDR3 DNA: TGTGCCATCAGTGGGGACAGAATACAGAAGTACTTC. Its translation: CAISGDRIQKYF.

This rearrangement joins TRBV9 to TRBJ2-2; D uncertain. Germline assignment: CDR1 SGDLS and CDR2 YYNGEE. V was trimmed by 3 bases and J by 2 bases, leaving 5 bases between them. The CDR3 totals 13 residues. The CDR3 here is CASSAPNTGELFF. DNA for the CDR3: TGTGCCAGCAGCGCACCAAACACCGGGGAGCTGTTTTTT.

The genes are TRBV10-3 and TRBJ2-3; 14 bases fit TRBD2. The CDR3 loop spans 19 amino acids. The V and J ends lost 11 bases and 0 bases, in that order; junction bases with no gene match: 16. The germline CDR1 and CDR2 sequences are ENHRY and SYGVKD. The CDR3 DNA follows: TGTGCCGGGGGGAATAGAGGACTAGCGGGAGGCGAAAGCACAGATACGCAGTATTTT. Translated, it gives CAGGNRGLAGGESTDTQYF.

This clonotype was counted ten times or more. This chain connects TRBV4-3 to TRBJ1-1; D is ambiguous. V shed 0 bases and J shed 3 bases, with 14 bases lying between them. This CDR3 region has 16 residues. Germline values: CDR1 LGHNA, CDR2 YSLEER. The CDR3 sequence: CASSQDRVGVDTEAFF. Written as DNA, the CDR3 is TGCGCCAGCAGCCAAGATCGAGTTGGGGTTGACACTGAAGCTTTCTTT.

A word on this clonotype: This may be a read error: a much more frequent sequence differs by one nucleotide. The CDR3 here is CASSVTGRPGETQYF. The CDR3 nucleotides read TGTGCCAGCAGCGTCACGGGGAGGCCGGGAGAGACCCAGTACTTC. The chain combines TRBV9 with TRBJ2-5, with a weak D call TRBD2 (6 bases). Germline CDR1 is SGDLS and CDR2 is YYNGEE. The CDR3 has 15 residues. Trimming left V 2 bases short and J 4 bases short, with 15 bases between.

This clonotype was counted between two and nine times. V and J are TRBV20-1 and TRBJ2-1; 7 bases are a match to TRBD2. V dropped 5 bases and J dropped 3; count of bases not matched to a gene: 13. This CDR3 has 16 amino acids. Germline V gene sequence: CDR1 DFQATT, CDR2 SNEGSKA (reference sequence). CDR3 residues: CSASPGWSGDYNEQFF. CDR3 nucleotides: TGCAGTGCTTCTCCCGGATGGAGCGGGGACTACAATGAGCAGTTCTTC.